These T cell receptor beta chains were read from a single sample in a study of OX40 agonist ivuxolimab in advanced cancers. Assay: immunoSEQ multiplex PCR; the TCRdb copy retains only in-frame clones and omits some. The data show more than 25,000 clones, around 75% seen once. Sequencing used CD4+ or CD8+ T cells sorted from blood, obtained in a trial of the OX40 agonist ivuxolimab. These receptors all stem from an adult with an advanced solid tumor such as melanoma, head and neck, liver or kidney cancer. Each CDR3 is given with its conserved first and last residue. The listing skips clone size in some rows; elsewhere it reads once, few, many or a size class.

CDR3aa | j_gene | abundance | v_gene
CASSVDGGIPANEQFF | TRBJ2-1 | NA | TRBV9
CASSLGQSRQPQHF | TRBJ1-5 | NA | TRBV5-5
CATSRGWTGADTIYF | TRBJ1-3 | NA | TRBV15
CASSLFSGTQPQHF | TRBJ1-5 | NA | TRBV5-1
CASSLRTGYNTEAFF | TRBJ1-1 | NA | TRBV5-6
CARDSGRAHREFF | TRBJ2-1 | NA | TRBV2
CASSQDTWTEAFF | TRBJ1-1 | NA | TRBV5-5
CASSAWPSEAQPQHF | TRBJ1-5 | NA | TRBV2
CAISEGGAGPRGYTF | TRBJ1-2 | NA | TRBV10-3
CASSATRGGGNQPQHF | TRBJ1-5 | NA | TRBV6-1
CASSQDRQANTGELFF | TRBJ2-2 | NA | TRBV14
CASSSGLAGGHEQFF | TRBJ2-1 | once | TRBV13
CASSLGRGLAVRQFF | TRBJ2-1 | once | TRBV7-8
CASTDRGMVSYEQYF | TRBJ2-7 | NA | TRBV14
CASSISGSGELFF | TRBJ2-2 | NA | TRBV6-5
CASSLSSSVHEQYF | TRBJ2-7 | NA | TRBV7-8
CASSFPTRGLAGGLVVDTQYF | TRBJ2-3 | NA | TRBV5-1
CAWSSDTGSEQYF | TRBJ2-7 | NA | TRBV30
CASSFQGLGGELFF | TRBJ2-2 | NA | TRBV25-1
CASSYGTVNTEAFF | TRBJ1-1 | NA | TRBV5-1
CASSVRENSGNTIYF | TRBJ1-3 | NA | TRBV9
CASSLGAEQYF | TRBJ2-7 | NA | TRBV5-6
CSVAYRGTYEQFF | TRBJ2-1 | NA | TRBV29-1
CASSLYLAGGEDEQYF | TRBJ2-7 | NA | TRBV27
CASSLGQGLEKLFF | TRBJ1-4 | NA | TRBV2
CSARDRTGVHF | TRBJ2-4 | NA | TRBV20-1
CASSWGQGQPYEQYF | TRBJ2-7 | once | TRBV6-5
CASSLGNQPQHF | TRBJ1-5 | NA | TRBV5-6
CASSLARVGYTF | TRBJ1-2 | once | TRBV28
CASSARDGPYEQYF | TRBJ2-7 | NA | TRBV9
CASSTTAGVSYNEQFF | TRBJ2-1 | NA | TRBV13
CASNSGTGSYEQYF | TRBJ2-7 | NA | TRBV19
CSVEDPQSGGYYEQYF | TRBJ2-7 | NA | TRBV29-1
CASSLARGSSYEQYF | TRBJ2-7 | NA | TRBV7-6
CASSQPTDSGGTYGYTF | TRBJ1-2 | few | TRBV18
CASSQVGAGADEQYF | TRBJ2-7 | NA | TRBV14
CASSLNRGRDTDTQYF | TRBJ2-3 | NA | TRBV7-3
CATSRDLGFDQPQHF | TRBJ1-5 | once | TRBV15
CASSSLTGSETQYF | TRBJ2-5 | NA | TRBV5-6
CSASGWYEQFF | TRBJ2-1 | NA | TRBV20-1
CASSLLGVTRNTIYF | TRBJ1-3 | NA | TRBV11-3
CASSHSAGRYEQYF | TRBJ2-7 | NA | TRBV4-2
CASSHRETGELFF | TRBJ2-2 | NA | TRBV4-1
CASAYQDREGETQYF | TRBJ2-5 | NA | TRBV7-9
CASSYSSGGKLFF | TRBJ1-4 | NA | TRBV6-7
CASSDGPNYGYTF | TRBJ1-2 | NA | TRBV6-1